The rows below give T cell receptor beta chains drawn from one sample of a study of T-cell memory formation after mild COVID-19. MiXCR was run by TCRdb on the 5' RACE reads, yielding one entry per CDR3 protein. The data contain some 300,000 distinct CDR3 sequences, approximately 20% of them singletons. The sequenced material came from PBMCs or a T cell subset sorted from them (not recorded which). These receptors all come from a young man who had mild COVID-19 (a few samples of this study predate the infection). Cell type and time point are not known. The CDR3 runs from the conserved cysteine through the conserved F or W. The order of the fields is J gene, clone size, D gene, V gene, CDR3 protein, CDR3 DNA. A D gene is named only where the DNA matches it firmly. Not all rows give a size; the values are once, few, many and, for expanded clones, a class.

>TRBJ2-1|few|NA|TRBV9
CASSHTVNYNEQFF
TGTGCCAGCAGCCATACGGTTAACTACAATGAGCAGTTCTTC
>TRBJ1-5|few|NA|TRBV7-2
CASSRDKFQPQHF
TGTGCCAGCAGCCGAGACAAGTTTCAGCCCCAGCATTTT
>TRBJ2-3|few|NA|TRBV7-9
CASSSSGVYPDTQYF
TGTGCCAGCAGCTCTTCAGGGGTTTACCCAGATACGCAGTATTTT
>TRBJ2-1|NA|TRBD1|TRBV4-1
CASSRVTGGASFGNEQFF
TGCGCCAGCAGCCGGGTGACAGGGGGCGCGAGTTTCGGCAATGAGCAGTTCTTC
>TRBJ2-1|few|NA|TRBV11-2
CASSLDRLSGEQFF
TGTGCCAGCAGCTTAGATCGGCTTTCTGGTGAGCAGTTCTTC
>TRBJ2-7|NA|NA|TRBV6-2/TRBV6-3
CASSYRGLLMEQYF
TGTGCCAGCAGTTACAGGGGCCTCCTCATGGAGCAGTACTTC
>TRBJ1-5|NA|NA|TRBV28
CASSYRGTRQPQHF
TGTGCCAGCAGTTATAGGGGGACTAGGCAGCCCCAGCATTTT
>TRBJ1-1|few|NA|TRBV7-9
CASSFRGSEEAEAFF
TGTGCCAGCAGCTTTAGGGGGTCGGAGGAGGCTGAAGCTTTCTTT
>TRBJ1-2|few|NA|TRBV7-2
CASSLEIRFYGYTF
TGTGCCAGCAGCTTAGAGATACGATTCTATGGCTACACCTTC
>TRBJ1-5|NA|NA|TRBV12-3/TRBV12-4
CASSFFEGSNQPQHF
TGTGCCAGCAGTTTTTTTGAGGGGAGCAATCAGCCCCAGCATTTT
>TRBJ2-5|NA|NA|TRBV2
CASRADRETQYF
TGTGCCAGCAGGGCGGACAGAGAGACCCAGTACTTC
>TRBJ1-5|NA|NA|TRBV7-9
CASSATREGNQPQHF
TGTGCCAGCAGCGCGACACGGGAGGGCAATCAGCCCCAGCATTTT
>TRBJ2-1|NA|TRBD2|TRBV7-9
CASSPRLAGVSYNEQFF
TGTGCCAGCAGCCCCCGACTAGCGGGGGTTTCCTACAATGAGCAGTTCTTC
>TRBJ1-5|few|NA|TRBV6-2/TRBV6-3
CASSYGSGGNQPQHF
TGTGCCAGCAGTTATGGATCAGGGGGCAATCAGCCCCAGCATTTT
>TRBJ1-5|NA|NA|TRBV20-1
CSARTGRDQPQHF
TGCAGTGCTAGAACGGGCCGAGATCAGCCCCAGCATTTT
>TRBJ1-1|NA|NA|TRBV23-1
CASSLCRTCTEAFF
TGCGCCAGCAGTCTATGTAGGACTTGTACTGAAGCTTTCTTT
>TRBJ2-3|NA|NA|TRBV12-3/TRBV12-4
CASSSFPADTQYF
TGTGCCAGCAGTTCGTTTCCTGCCGATACGCAGTATTTT
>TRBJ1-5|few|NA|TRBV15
CATSREPDISNQPQHF
TGTGCCACCAGCAGAGAACCGGACATTAGCAATCAGCCCCAGCATTTT
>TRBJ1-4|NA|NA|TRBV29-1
CSVAATNEKLFF
TGCAGCGTTGCAGCAACTAATGAAAAACTGTTTTTT
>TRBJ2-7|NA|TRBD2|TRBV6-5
CASRTGLVGEQYF
TGTGCCAGCAGGACCGGACTAGTTGGCGAGCAGTACTTC
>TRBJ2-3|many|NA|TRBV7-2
CASSLGGPGDTQYF
TGTGCCAGCAGCTTAGGGGGGCCCGGAGATACGCAGTATTTT
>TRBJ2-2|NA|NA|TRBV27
CDSSYEGASGELFF
TGTGACAGCAGTTACGAGGGCGCGTCCGGGGAGCTGTTTTTT
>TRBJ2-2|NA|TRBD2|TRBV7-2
CSGGADGELFF
TGTAGCGGGGGGGCCGACGGGGAGCTGTTTTTT
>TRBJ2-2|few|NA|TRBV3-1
CASSQVASRNTGELFF
TGTGCCAGCAGCCAAGTCGCCAGCAGGAACACCGGGGAGCTGTTTTTT
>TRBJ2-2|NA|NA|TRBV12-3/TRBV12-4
CASSPPTGVNTGELFF
TGTGCCAGCAGTCCCCCCACAGGAGTGAACACCGGGGAGCTGTTTTTT
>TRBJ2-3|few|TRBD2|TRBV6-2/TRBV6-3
CASSPRISGGPDTQYF
TGTGCCAGCAGTCCCCGGATTAGCGGGGGTCCGGATACGCAGTATTTT
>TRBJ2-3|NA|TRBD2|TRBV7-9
CASARRGRTDTQYF
TGTGCCAGCGCCCGTCGCGGGAGGACAGATACGCAGTATTTT
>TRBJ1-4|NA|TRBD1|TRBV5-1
CASGQGWNEKLFF
TGCGCCAGCGGACAGGGGTGGAATGAAAAACTGTTTTTT
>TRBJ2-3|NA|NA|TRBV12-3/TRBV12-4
CASSWAPGLDTQYF
TGTGCCAGCAGTTGGGCTCCAGGTCTAGATACGCAGTATTTT
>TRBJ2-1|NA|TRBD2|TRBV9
CASSEESGDYNEQFF
TGTGCCAGCAGCGAAGAGAGCGGGGACTACAATGAGCAGTTCTTC
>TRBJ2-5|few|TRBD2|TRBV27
CASSLAGGGVQYF
TGTGCCAGCAGTTTAGCGGGGGGGGGTGTCCAGTACTTC
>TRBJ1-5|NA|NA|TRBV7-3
CATGPRSNQPQHF
TGTGCCACCGGACCCCGGAGCAATCAGCCCCAGCATTTT
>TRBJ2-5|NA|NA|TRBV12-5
CASGLVRFQETQYF
TGTGCTAGTGGTTTGGTACGCTTTCAAGAGACCCAGTACTTC
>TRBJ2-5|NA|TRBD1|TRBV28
CASSWVPGQQETQYF
TGTGCCAGCAGTTGGGTTCCGGGACAGCAAGAGACCCAGTACTTC
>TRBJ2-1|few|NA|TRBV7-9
CASTPARTANNEQFF
TGTGCCAGCACCCCTGCCCGAACAGCTAACAATGAGCAGTTCTTC
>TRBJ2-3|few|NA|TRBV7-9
CASSLDWGRDTQYF
TGTGCCAGCAGCTTAGATTGGGGGCGAGATACGCAGTATTTT
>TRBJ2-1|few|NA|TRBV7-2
CASSLRGPGQGGREQFF
TGTGCCAGCAGCTTACGGGGGCCTGGGCAGGGTGGTCGTGAGCAGTTCTTC
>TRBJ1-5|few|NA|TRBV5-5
CASSLPGVEPQHF
TGTGCCAGCAGCTTGCCGGGAGTGGAGCCCCAGCATTTT
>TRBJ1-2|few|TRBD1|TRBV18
CASSTEGQPNYGYTF
TGTGCCAGCTCAACGGAGGGACAGCCTAACTATGGCTACACCTTC
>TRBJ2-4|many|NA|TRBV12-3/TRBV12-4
CASSGNIQYF
TGTGCCAGCTCTGGAAACATTCAGTACTTC
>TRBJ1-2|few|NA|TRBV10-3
CAIGSNYGYTF
TGTGCCATCGGGTCTAACTATGGCTACACCTTC
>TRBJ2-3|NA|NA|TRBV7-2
CASTKQRTDTQYF
TGTGCCAGCACCAAACAGCGCACAGATACGCAGTATTTT
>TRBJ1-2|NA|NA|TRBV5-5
CASSWTVGGSHYGYTF
TGTGCCAGCAGCTGGACGGTGGGGGGGAGCCACTATGGCTACACCTTC
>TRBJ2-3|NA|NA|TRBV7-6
CASSTRVTDTQYF
TGTGCCAGCAGCACCCGGGTCACAGATACGCAGTATTTT
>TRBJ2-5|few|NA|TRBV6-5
CASNFGAPGETQYF
TGTGCCAGTAACTTTGGGGCCCCGGGGGAGACCCAGTACTTC
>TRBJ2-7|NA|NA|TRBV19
CASSIDVQAIYEQYF
TGTGCCAGTAGTATTGACGTACAGGCGATCTACGAGCAGTACTTC
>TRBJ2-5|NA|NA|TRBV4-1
CASSQSGKTQYF
TGCGCCAGCAGCCAATCGGGAAAGACCCAGTACTTC
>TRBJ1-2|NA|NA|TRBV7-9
CASSLVIRDPGGYTF
TGTGCCAGCAGCTTAGTCATCAGGGATCCAGGGGGCTACACCTTC
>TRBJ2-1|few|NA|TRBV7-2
CASSTPLGVQFF
TGTGCCAGCAGCACCCCCCTGGGGGTCCAGTTCTTC
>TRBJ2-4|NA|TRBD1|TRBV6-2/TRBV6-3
CATSGQGLENF
TGTGCCACCTCCGGACAGGGCCTTGAGAACTTC
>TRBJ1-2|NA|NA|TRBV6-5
CASSYDRTNGYTF
TGTGCCAGCAGTTATGACAGAACTAATGGCTACACCTTC
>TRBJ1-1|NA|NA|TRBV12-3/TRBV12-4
CASSLGFALGNTEAFF
TGTGCCAGCAGTTTGGGCTTTGCCCTAGGGAACACTGAAGCTTTCTTT
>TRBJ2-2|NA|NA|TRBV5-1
CASSLVPGRWAGELFF
TGCGCCAGCAGCTTGGTCCCCGGCCGTTGGGCCGGGGAGCTGTTTTTT
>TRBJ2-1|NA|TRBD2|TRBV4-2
CASSQVLAGELNEQFF
TGTGCCAGCAGCCAAGTACTAGCGGGGGAACTCAATGAGCAGTTCTTC
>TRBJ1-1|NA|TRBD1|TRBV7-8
CASSLTGGVDTEAFF
TGTGCCAGCAGTCTAACAGGGGGCGTAGACACTGAAGCTTTCTTT
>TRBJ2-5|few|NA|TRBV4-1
CASSQTLTAQETQYF
TGCGCCAGCAGCCAGACTTTGACCGCTCAAGAGACCCAGTACTTC